The 11 T cell receptor beta chains below come from one sample, sequenced in a study of cytomegalovirus exposure and HLA in healthy donors. The PCR made use of 60 Vbeta and 13 Jbeta primers. The data were produced by immunoSEQ multiplex PCR, yet TCRdb's version contains in-frame clones alone and is incomplete. In all, the sample yields fewer than 200,000 clones. Sequenced: PBMCs. These receptors came from an older woman in good health and CMV-seronegative.

The chain joins TRBV27 to TRBJ2-3, with TRBD2 matching 8 bases. The V and J ends lost 5 bases and 4 bases, in that order; junction bases with no gene match: 11. The CDR3 contains 16 residues. CDR1 is MNHEY, CDR2 SMNVEV, per germline (reference sequence). The CDR3 here is CASSPGLAAYADTQYF. The DNA for the CDR3 is TGTGCCAGCAGTCCCGGACTAGCAGCGTACGCAGATACGCAGTATTTT.

The rearrangement links TRBV4-1 to TRBJ1-2, with TRBD1 matching 10 bases. This CDR3 contains 15 residues. Trimming cost V 8 bases and J 6 bases; bases outside gene matches: 12. Germline assignment: CDR1 MGHRA and CDR2 YSYEKL. The CDR3, as DNA: TGCGCCAGCGGGACAGGGGCCACCCGCGGGAATGGCTACACCTTC. Translated, it gives CASGTGATRGNGYTF.

The gene calls are TRBV10-3 and TRBJ2-3, with 10 nucleotides matching TRBD2. The CDR3 is 15 amino acids. V trimming: 3 bases; J trimming: 2 bases; junction bases outside the gene matches: 2. Germline CDR1 ENHRY, CDR2 SYGVKD. The CDR3 reads CAISDTSGNTDTQYF. The CDR3, as DNA: TGTGCCATCAGTGATACTAGCGGGAACACAGATACGCAGTATTTT.

The CDR3 DNA sequence: TGCGCCAGCAGCTACGGGGAGGGATCCCAAGAGACCCAGTACTTC. This sequence encodes CASSYGEGSQETQYF. This chain joins TRBV5-1 and TRBJ2-5, with 7 bases lining up with TRBD2. After removal of 3 bases from V and 1 base from J, the junction contained 6 bases not matched to a gene. This CDR3 spans 15 amino acids. The V gene's germline CDR1 is SGHRS and CDR2 YFSETQ.

The chain combines TRBV7-6 with TRBJ1-2, with D unclear. The germline V and J ends were trimmed by 3 bases and 8 bases, with 10 bases remaining between them. The CDR3 consists of 12 residues. Per germline, CDR1 SGHVS and CDR2 FNYEAQ. This CDR3 is CASSLLAGGYTF. CDR3 coding DNA: TGTGCCAGCAGCTTGTTGGCCGGGGGCTACACCTTC.

The chain combines TRBV5-8 with TRBJ1-4; D uncertain. Germline-derived CDR1 and CDR2 are SGHTS and YDEGEE. CDR3 length: 15 residues. Trimming pared 0 bases from V and 7 bases from J, leaving 13 bases between. The CDR3 loop is CASSLVARKSEKLFF. As DNA, the CDR3 is TGTGCCAGCAGCTTGGTGGCCAGGAAAAGTGAAAAACTGTTTTTT.

This rearrangement joins TRBV5-4 to TRBJ2-2; D is uncertain. The CDR3 totals 12 residues. The germline gives CDR1 SGHNT, CDR2 YYREEE (reference sequence). With 6 bases removed from V and 5 bases from J, the gap between germline ends came to 8 bases. The CDR3 nucleotides read TGTGCCAGCACCGCGGCTACCGGGGAGCTGTTTTTT. Translated: CASTAATGELFF.

V usage is TRBV18 and J usage is TRBJ1-1; a weak D match, TRBD1 (6 bases). The germline CDR1 and CDR2 sequences are KGHSH and LQKENI. The V and J ends lost 3 bases and 5 bases respectively, with 13 bases between them. The CDR3 extends over 14 amino acids. The CDR3 loop reads CASSPGQMVTEAFF. In DNA, the CDR3 is TGTGCCAGCTCACCGGGACAAATGGTGACTGAAGCTTTCTTT.

The rearrangement uses TRBV18 and TRBJ1-4, with 7 positions matching TRBD1. J was trimmed by 0 bases and V by 5 bases; bases with no gene match: 6. Germline V gene lookup returns CDR1 KGHSH and CDR2 LQKENI. The CDR3 contains 16 residues. CDR3 sequence: CASSSYQGATNEKLFF. The DNA of the CDR3 is TGTGCCAGCTCATCATACCAGGGGGCAACTAATGAAAAACTGTTTTTT.

The chain links TRBV19 to TRBJ1-4; TRBD1 aligns across 8 bases. Germline lookup yields CDR1 LNHDA and CDR2 SQIVND (reference sequence). The CDR3 has 16 amino acids. V dropped 9 bases and J dropped 0; count of bases not matched to a gene: 9. The CDR3 sequence: CASRRDRFATNEKLFF. The DNA of the CDR3 is TGTGCCAGCCGCCGGGACAGGTTCGCAACTAATGAAAAACTGTTTTTT.

The chain carries TRBV5-6 and TRBJ1-1, with D hard to call. CDR3 length equals 14 residues. The germline V gene encodes CDR1 SGHDT and CDR2 YYEEEE. V lost 0 bases and J lost 7, with 13 bases in between. CDR3 sequence (DNA): TGTGCCAGCAGCTTGGATCTGGGAGGAATTGAAGCTTTCTTT. Its translation is CASSLDLGGIEAFF.